This T cell receptor (beta chain) was retrieved from a study of blood T cells in healthy people across ages. Study conclusions and caveats: Without sorted subsets, naive and antigen-experienced compartments could not be conclusively compared.

This clonotype was counted between two and nine times. The antigen is not known. Trimming cost V 5 bases and J 5 bases; bases outside gene matches: 7. The CDR3 is 15 residues long. CDR1 is SGHTA, CDR2 FQGNSA, per germline. The use of a sample-barcoded 5' primer and a J-beta primer mix characterized a second PCR of about 7 to 12 cycles. TCRdb fed the 5' RACE reads into MiXCR, producing one record per CDR3 protein. The table lists 700,000 to 900,000 distinct CDR3 sequences, roughly 24% of them singletons. This sample was also put to use in a study of T cells of mothers and their children. From that study: The yield was over 8.5 million TCR beta CDR3 reads from each mother and some 3 million from each child. Thymic selection molds TCR recombination output in much the same way for related pairs as for unrelated pairs.

This chain uses TRBV7-2 with TRBJ1-3, with TRBD1 identical over 9 bases. The source of this sequence is a boy between 10 and 17 years old in good health. Sequencing was performed on blood. CDR3 residues: CASSPPGTGRNTIYF. The CDR3 DNA follows: TGTGCCAGCAGCCCACCCGGGACAGGGAGAAACACCATATATTTT.